This TCR beta chain was sequenced for a study of blood T cell repertoires in COVID-19. The wider study: The origin of the acute and convalescent COVID-19 samples was the United States, Italy and Spain. Sample material is recorded as cDNA or gDNA derived from T cells, B-cell-depleted T cells, or PBMCs.

As processed by the authors: Amplifying reference gene primers gave estimates of nucleated cell counts. The protocol was immunoSEQ multiplex PCR, while the TCRdb copy is restricted to in-frame clones and leaves out a portion. D and trimming come from the DNA, and the V and J calls and clone size come from that table. The sample has roughly 42,000 clones; 60% to 85% are singletons. Germline CDR1 and CDR2: SGHRS and YFSETQ. The CDR3 contains 20 residues. Trimming removed 1 base from V and 4 bases from J, with 24 bases in between. This rearrangement joins TRBV5-1 to TRBJ2-6, with TRBD2 as a possible D gene (7 bases). The sample was peripheral blood. The receptor comes from a woman older than 75 with acute or convalescent COVID-19. The CDR3 DNA is TGCGCCAGCAGCTTGTTCCCCACACCGAGCGGGGACATAGGGGCCAACGTCCTGACTTTC. It translates to CASSLFPTPSGDIGANVLTF.